Each of the 10 T cell receptor beta chains below was sequenced from the same sample in a study of vaccination and CD4 T cells after COVID-19. Their specific antigens are unknown. Researchers used the Oncomine TCR Beta short-read assay to sequence DNA from cultured CD4+ T cells. TCRdb fed the PCR reads into MiXCR, producing one record per CDR3 protein. The repertoire holds about 3,800 distinct CDR3 sequences, with under 20% as singletons. This sample's treatment: roughly 10-day PBMC culture with coronavirus spike peptide pools or control peptides (ViraFEST assay). The source material was CD4+ T cells from blood, cultured in vitro. These receptors were taken from a human donor who had recovered from COVID-19.

This clonotype was recorded a few times. The chain joins TRBV2 to TRBJ2-3, with D possibly TRBD2 on 6 matching bases. Germline CDR1 reads SNHLY; CDR2 reads FYNNEI. The V gene lost 11 bases and the J gene lost 2 bases, with 17 bases spanning the gap. This CDR3 spans 14 amino acids. CDR3 protein: CAGNRDFSTDTQYF. The CDR3 nucleotides are TGTGCCGGGAACCGGGACTTCTCCACAGATACGCAGTATTTT.

This clonotype was seen only a few times. This chain uses TRBV4-1 with TRBJ2-5; 9 bases fit TRBD2. CDR1 and CDR2 from the germline V gene are MGHRA and YSYEKL. This CDR3 contains 18 residues. Trimming cost V 1 base and J 0 bases; bases outside gene matches: 9. The CDR3 coding sequence is TGCGCCAGCAGCCAAGGGGGAGCGGGGGGTCCCAACCAAGAGACCCAGTACTTC. Its protein is CASSQGGAGGPNQETQYF.

This chain connects TRBV12-3 or TRBV12-4 to TRBJ1-1, with 7 bases aligning to TRBD1. The CDR3 is 12 residues long. V gave up 7 bases and J gave up 3 bases; unmatched junction bases: 2. CDR3 amino acids: CASTDRYTEAFF. DNA for the CDR3: TGTGCCAGCACGGACAGGTACACTGAAGCTTTCTTT.

This clonotype is medium-sized by share. The chain joins TRBV20-1 to TRBJ2-2; 8 bases map to TRBD2. This CDR3 spans 15 amino acids. The trim removed 6 bases at V and 7 bases at J, leaving 13 bases unmatched. Germline CDR1 is DFQATT and CDR2 is SNEGSKA (reference sequence). The CDR3 coding sequence is TGCAGTGCGCAACATCGGGGGGGCGTCGGCGGGGAGCTGTTTTTT. Amino acids: CSAQHRGGVGGELFF.

CDR3 in DNA: TGTGCCAGCAGCCAGGGACTAGCGCTGGCTACCGGGGAGCTGTTTTTT. Its protein is CASSQGLALATGELFF. The chain uses TRBV7-3 and TRBJ2-2; 10 nucleotides align to TRBD2. CDR1 and CDR2 (germline): SGHTA, FQGTGA. The CDR3 length is 16 residues. The junction had 8 bases not matched to a gene; V was cut back by 5 bases and J by 5 bases.

This clonotype showed up just a few times. The chain joins TRBV12-5 to TRBJ2-3; 8 bases fit TRBD1. V lost 4 bases to trimming and J lost 1 base; unmatched junction nucleotides: 1. The CDR3 loop spans 14 amino acids. CDR1 is LGHNT and CDR2 is FRNRAP in the germline V gene. CDR3 sequence: CASGSGGGTDTQYF. CDR3 DNA: TGTGCTAGTGGTTCAGGGGGCGGCACAGATACGCAGTATTTT.

The chain links TRBV6-1 to TRBJ2-3, with no clear D. This CDR3 has 11 amino acids. Germline lookup yields CDR1 MNHNS and CDR2 SASEGT. The V end lost 6 bases, the J end lost 6 bases, and 7 bases lay between the germline ends. Written as DNA, the CDR3 is TGTGCCAGCAGGCGATCGGATACGCAGTATTTT. Translating gives CASRRSDTQYF.

This clonotype is medium-sized (0.01 to 0.1%). The rearrangement links TRBV6-1 to TRBJ2-2; tentative D call: TRBD1 (5 bases). The CDR3 has 15 residues. CDR1 is MNHNS, CDR2 SASEGT, per germline. Trimming stripped 6 bases from V and 4 bases from J, with 15 bases between. The chain's CDR3 is CASSKGQGRTGELFF. CDR3 in DNA: TGTGCCAGCAGCAAAGGTCAGGGCCGCACCGGGGAGCTGTTTTTT.

This clonotype was recorded a few times. The chain combines TRBV30 with TRBJ1-3; D not certain. The CDR3 has 10 amino acids. V gave up 1 base and J gave up 6 bases, with 1 base separating them. Germline loops: CDR1 GTSNPN, CDR2 SVGIG (reference sequence). Written as DNA, the CDR3 is TGTGCCTGGAGTGAAAACACCATATATTTT. The encoded protein is CAWSENTIYF.

The chain couples TRBV3-1 to TRBJ1-2, with 8 positions matching TRBD1. CDR3 size: 14 residues. V lost 4 bases and J lost 4; bases outside the gene matches: 5. Germline assignment: CDR1 LGHDT and CDR2 YNNKEL (reference sequence). The CDR3 is CASSLGQGIYGYTF. In DNA form, the CDR3 reads TGTGCCAGCAGCCTAGGACAGGGCATCTATGGCTACACCTTC.